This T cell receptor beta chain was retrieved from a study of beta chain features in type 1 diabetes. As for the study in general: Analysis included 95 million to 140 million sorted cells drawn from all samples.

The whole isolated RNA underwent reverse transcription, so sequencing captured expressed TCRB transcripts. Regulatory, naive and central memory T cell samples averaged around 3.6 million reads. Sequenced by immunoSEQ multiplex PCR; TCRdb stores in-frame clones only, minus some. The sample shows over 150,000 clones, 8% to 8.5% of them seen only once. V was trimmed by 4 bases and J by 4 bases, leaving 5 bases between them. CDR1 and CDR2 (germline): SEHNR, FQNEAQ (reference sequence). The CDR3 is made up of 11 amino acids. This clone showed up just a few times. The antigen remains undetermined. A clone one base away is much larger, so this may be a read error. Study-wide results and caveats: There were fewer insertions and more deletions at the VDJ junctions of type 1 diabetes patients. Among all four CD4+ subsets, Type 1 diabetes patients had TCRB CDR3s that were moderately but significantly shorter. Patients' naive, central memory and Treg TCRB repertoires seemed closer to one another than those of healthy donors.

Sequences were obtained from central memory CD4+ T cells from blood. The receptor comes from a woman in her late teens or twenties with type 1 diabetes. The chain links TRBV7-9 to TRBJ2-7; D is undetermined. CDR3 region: CASSSLYEQYF. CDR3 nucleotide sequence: TGTGCCAGCAGCTCCCTTTACGAGCAGTACTTC.